Reported below is one TCR beta chain. This clonotype appeared a single time. The antigen it binds to is not known. Base qualities are not at hand, and no much larger clone is one base apart. One read alone lends weak support. RNA was extracted using the RNeasy kit, and about 0.45 to 1 ug of the RNA was reverse transcribed with random hexamers. The immunoSEQ multiplex PCR assay, which covers 54 Vbeta and 13 Jbeta segments, was used to amplify TCR beta CDR3 regions. PCR amplification bias was corrected using a synthetic template baseline for primer optimization and computational correction. Under the source paper's analysis protocol: Reads were annotated to V, D and J genes according to IMGT and were analyzed with immunoSEQ Analyzer, with only productive sequences retained. To calculate clonality, Shannon entropy was normalized by log2 of the number of productive unique sequences and then subtracted from one. For each patient and control, public and private clones were evaluated among the 100 most prevalent clones. Clones were defined as Susac-specific if absent from the healthy and MS cohorts, from around 1,100 published viral clones and from other ImmuneACCESS disease sequences. TCRdb ran its own pipeline on the public reads, namely fastp trimming at Q25 and MiXCR clone calling, and kept in-frame beta chains. Each entry merges the rows of one CDR3 protein and shows their most common DNA and genes. Clone size and V and J calls follow TCRdb, not the original study. The sample table contains about 430,000 distinct CDR3 sequences; only one count was recorded for around 85% of them. Clones ranked in the top ten supply approximately 0.11% of the sample.

These data are taken from a study of CD8 T cells in Susac syndrome (dated by TCRdb to between 2018 and 2020). Study-level background: Repertoire sequencing was used to test whether CD8+ T cell activation and differentiation in Susac syndrome was antigen driven. The clonality of the CD8+ T cell repertoire was compared across about 12 healthy donors, some 14 Susac syndrome patients and roughly 15 multiple sclerosis patients. General conclusions and limits of the study: The study acknowledged that relatively few individuals were included in the TCR sequencing and HLA analysis.

Unmatched junction bases come to 15, with V trimmed by 7 bases and J by 10 bases. Inclusive of the bounding cysteine and phenylalanine, the CDR3 is 15 residues long. Only the CDR3 DNA stays, 45 bases, in frame from base 1. From the germline V gene (reference sequence), CDR1 is LNHDA and CDR2 is SQIVND. Peripheral blood CD8+ and CD4+ T cells from healthy donors, Susac syndrome patients and multiple sclerosis patients were profiled using high-throughput TCR beta sequencing. Treatment-naive patients with stable or active relapsing-remitting disease fulfilling revised McDonald criteria were used as multiple sclerosis controls. Bulk CD8+ and CD4+ T cells were purified magnetically by negative isolation, whereas CD8+ TEMRA cells were enriched by FACS. Blood was collected in EDTA tubes and processed within 24 hours, with PBMCs isolated through density gradient centrifugation. PBMCs intended for TCR sequencing were cryopreserved in liquid nitrogen and were subsequently thawed in a 37 degrees C water bath. A purity of at least 90% was achieved for sorted or isolated CD4+, CD8+ and CD8+ TEMRA cells.

The specimen sequenced was CD8+ T cells from PBMCs. The sequence derives from a human donor with multiple sclerosis. The sequence links TRBV19 to TRBJ2-1; a stretch of 8 junction bases matches TRBD1. At the DNA level, the sequence is TGTGCCAGTACCAACTTTTTACAGGGGGTAGACGAGCAGTTCTTC. It encodes CASTNFLQGVDEQFF.